This T cell receptor (beta chain) was captured in a study of blood T cell repertoires in COVID-19. Overall study: Acute-phase and convalescent COVID-19 samples originated in the United States, Italy and Spain. The analysed material was cDNA or gDNA that came from T cells, B-cell-depleted T cells, or PBMCs.

This clone was observed a few times. Authors' methods: Amplification of reference gene primers was used by the study to estimate nucleated cell counts. TCRdb keeps only in-frame clones here, not all; method: immunoSEQ multiplex PCR. D and trimming come from the DNA, and the V and J calls and clone size come from that table. The sample has about 220,000 clones; around 80% are singletons. V gave up 4 bases and J gave up 2 bases, with 17 bases separating them. CDR1 and CDR2 from the germline V gene are SEHNR and FQNEAQ (reference sequence). The CDR3 spans 16 residues. Material: peripheral blood. The TCR was taken from a woman aged 55-70 years who had recovered from COVID-19. The chain combines TRBV7-9 with TRBJ1-1; perhaps TRBD1 as D (6 bases). CDR3 coding DNA: TGTGCCAGCAGCTCCTGGGGGCAGGGCGGAAACACTGAAGCTTTCTTT. Translating gives CASSSWGQGGNTEAFF.